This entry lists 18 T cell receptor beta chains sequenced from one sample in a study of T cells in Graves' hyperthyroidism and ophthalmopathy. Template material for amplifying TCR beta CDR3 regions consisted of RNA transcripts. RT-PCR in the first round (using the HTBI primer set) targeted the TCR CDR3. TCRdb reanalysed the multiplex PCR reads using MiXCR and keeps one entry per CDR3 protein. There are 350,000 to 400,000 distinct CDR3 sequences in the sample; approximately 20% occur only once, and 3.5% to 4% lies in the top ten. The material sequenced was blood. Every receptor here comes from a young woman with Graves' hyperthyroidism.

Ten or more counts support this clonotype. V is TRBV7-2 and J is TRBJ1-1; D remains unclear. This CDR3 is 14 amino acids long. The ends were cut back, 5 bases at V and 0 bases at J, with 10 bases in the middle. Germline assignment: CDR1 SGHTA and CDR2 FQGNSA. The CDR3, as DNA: TGTGCCAGCAGCCGATATCTCATGAACACTGAAGCTTTCTTT. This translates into CASSRYLMNTEAFF.

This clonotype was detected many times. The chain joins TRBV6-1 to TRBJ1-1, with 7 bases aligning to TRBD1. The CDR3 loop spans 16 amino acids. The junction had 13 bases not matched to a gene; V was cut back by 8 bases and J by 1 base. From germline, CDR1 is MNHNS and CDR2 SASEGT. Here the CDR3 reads CASLATGARSNTEAFF. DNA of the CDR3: TGTGCCAGCCTAGCCACAGGGGCTCGGTCGAACACTGAAGCTTTCTTT.

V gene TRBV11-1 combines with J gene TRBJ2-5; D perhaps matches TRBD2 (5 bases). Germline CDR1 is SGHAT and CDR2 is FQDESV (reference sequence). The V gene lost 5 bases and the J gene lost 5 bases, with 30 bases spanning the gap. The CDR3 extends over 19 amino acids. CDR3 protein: CASSRHLYRESRGFETQYF. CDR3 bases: TGTGCCAGCAGCCGCCACCTATACCGCGAGAGTCGCGGGTTTGAGACCCAGTACTTC. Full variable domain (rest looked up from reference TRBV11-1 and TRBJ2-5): EAEVAQSPRYKITEKSQAVAFWCDPISGHATLYWYRQILGQGPELLVQFQDESVVDDSQLPKDRFSAERLKGVDSTLKIQPAELGDSAMYLCASSRHLYRESRGFETQYFGPGTRLLVL.

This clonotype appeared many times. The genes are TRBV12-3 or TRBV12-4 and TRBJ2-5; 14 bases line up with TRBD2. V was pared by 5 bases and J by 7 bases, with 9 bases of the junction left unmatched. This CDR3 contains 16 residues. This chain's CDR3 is CASSERATSGGVTQYF. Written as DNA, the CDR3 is TGTGCCAGCAGTGAGCGGGCGACTAGCGGGGGGGTGACCCAGTACTTC.

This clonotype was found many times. CDR3 protein: CASSVAGQSNYGYTF. DNA for the CDR3: TGTGCCAGCAGCGTAGCTGGACAGTCTAACTATGGCTACACCTTC. This chain joins TRBV9 and TRBJ1-2; D is perhaps TRBD1 (6 bases). V was cut by 0 bases and J by 0 bases, with 9 bases left in between. Germline CDR1 and CDR2: SGDLS and YYNGEE. CDR3 length: 15 residues.

The CDR3 bases are TGCGCCAGCAGCTTGGCCAGGACGACAGATACGCAGTATTTT. It encodes CASSLARTTDTQYF. The V call is TRBV5-1, the J call TRBJ2-3; no clear D gene. Trimming left V 0 bases short and J 3 bases short, with 8 bases between. The CDR3 has 14 amino acids. Germline values: CDR1 SGHRS, CDR2 YFSETQ.

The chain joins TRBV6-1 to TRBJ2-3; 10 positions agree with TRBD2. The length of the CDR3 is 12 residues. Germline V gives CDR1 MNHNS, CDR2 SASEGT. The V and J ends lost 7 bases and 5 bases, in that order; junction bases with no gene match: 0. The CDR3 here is CASTSGGDTQYF. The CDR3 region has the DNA TGTGCCAGCACTAGCGGGGGAGATACGCAGTATTTT.

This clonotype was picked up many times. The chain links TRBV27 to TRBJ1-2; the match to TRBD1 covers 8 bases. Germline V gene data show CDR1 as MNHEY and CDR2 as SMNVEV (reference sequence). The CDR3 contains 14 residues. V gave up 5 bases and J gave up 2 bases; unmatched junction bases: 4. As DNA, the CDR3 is TGTGCCAGCAGTGGACAGGGTTACAACTATGGCTACACCTTC. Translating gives CASSGQGYNYGYTF.

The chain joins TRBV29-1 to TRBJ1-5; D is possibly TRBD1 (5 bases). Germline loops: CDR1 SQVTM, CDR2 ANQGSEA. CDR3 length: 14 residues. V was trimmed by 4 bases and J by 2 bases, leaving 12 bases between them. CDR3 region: CSVGPGLGNQPQHF. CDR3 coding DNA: TGCAGCGTTGGGCCGGGGCTGGGCAATCAGCCCCAGCATTTT. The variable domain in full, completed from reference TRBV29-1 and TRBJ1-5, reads SAVISQKPSRDICQRGTSLTIQCQVDSQVTMMFWYRQQPGQSLTLIATANQGSEATYESGFVIDKFPISRPNLTFSTLTVSNMSPEDSSIYLCSVGPGLGNQPQHFGDGTRLSIL.

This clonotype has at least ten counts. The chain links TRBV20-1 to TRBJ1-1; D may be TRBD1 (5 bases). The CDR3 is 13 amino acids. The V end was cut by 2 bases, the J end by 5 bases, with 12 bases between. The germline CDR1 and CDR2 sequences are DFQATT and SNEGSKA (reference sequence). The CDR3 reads CSARKGSGTEAFF. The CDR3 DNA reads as TGCAGTGCTAGAAAGGGGAGTGGGACTGAAGCTTTCTTT.

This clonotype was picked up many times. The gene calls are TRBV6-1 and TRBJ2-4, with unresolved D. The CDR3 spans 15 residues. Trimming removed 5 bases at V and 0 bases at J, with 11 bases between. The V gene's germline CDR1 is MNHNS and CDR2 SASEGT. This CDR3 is CASSPSLLAKNIQYF. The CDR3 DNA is TGTGCCAGCAGTCCTTCCTTACTAGCCAAAAACATTCAGTACTTC.

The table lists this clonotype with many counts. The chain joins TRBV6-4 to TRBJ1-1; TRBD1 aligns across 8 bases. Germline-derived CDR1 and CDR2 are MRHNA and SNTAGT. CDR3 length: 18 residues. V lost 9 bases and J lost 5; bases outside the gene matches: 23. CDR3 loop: CARHPHGDRGIVWTEAFF. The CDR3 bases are TGTGCCAGACACCCCCATGGCGACAGGGGAATAGTTTGGACTGAAGCTTTCTTT.

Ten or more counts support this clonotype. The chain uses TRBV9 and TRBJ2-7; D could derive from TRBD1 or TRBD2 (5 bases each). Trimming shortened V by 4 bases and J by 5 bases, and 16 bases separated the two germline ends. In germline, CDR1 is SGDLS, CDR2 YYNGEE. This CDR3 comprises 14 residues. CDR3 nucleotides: TGTGCCAGCAGCCTACGGCCTCGGGGCCACGAGCAGTACTTC. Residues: CASSLRPRGHEQYF.

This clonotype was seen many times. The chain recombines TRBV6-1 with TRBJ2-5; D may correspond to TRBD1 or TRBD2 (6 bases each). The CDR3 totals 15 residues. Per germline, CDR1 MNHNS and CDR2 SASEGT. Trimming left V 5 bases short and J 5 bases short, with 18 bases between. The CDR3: CASSLGGRGSETQYF. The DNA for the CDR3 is TGTGCCAGCAGTCTGGGGGGCCGGGGATCCGAGACCCAGTACTTC.

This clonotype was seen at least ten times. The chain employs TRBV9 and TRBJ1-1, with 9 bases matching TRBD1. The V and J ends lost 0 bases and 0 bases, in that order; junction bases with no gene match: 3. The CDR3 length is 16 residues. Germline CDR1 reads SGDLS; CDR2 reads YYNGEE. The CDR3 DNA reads TGTGCCAGCAGCGTAGGGACAGGGGCTGTGAACACTGAAGCTTTCTTT. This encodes CASSVGTGAVNTEAFF.

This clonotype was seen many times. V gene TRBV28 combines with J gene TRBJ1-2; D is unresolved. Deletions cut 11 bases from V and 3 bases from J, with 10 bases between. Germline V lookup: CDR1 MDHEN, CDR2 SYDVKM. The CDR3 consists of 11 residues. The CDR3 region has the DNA TGTGCCTCCCGGGCAGACTATGGCTACACCTTC. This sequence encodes CASRADYGYTF.

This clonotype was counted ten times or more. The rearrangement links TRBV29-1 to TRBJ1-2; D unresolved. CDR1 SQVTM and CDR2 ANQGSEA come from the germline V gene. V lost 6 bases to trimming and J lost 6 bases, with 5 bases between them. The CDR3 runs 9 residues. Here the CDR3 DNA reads TGCAGCGTGACGGATGGCTACACCTTC. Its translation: CSVTDGYTF.

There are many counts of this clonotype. The CDR3 loop reads CASSYRTGEETQYF. Here the CDR3 DNA reads TGTGCCAGCAGTTACCGGACAGGGGAAGAGACCCAGTACTTC. This rearrangement joins TRBV12-3 or TRBV12-4 to TRBJ2-5; TRBD1 matches 9 bases. J lost 3 bases, V lost 4 bases, and 3 bases had no gene match. The CDR3 is 14 residues long.